This record concerns one T cell receptor (beta chain) sequence. The specificity of this receptor is unknown. Base qualities are missing; no much larger clone stands one base away. This sample is part of a study of cytomegalovirus exposure and HLA in healthy donors (dated by TCRdb to 2016 to 2017). For context, the study as a whole: An earlier analysis of roughly 500 of the donors reported under 300 Gb of sequence data and 95 million to 140 million unique TCR beta sequences obtained from about 179 million T cells. An early release covering approximately 600 HLA-typed donors comprised 250 to 350 gigabases of sequencing data and tens of millions of unique TCR sequences. The genetic ancestry cluster associated with self-reported Caucasian donors included about 81% of the roughly 390 genotyped donors. The study aimed to test whether signatures of past pathogen exposure could be identified by cataloging public T cell receptors. Using immunosequencing, the study profiled T cell repertoires from 550 to 750 subjects and related those repertoires to cytomegalovirus serostatus. Along with the roughly 700-subject first cohort, a separate validation cohort of approximately 110 different subjects was used. The study combined high-throughput TCR immunosequencing, statistical association of individual TCRs with disease status, and machine learning to predict cytomegalovirus infection status. A later analysis re-examined previously published TCR beta repertoires from about 670 donors and added high-resolution HLA genotyping to investigate patterns of TCR occurrence. Rather than drawing on any new phenotypic data, the later analysis identified candidate immune exposures from TCR beta sequences and the way those sequences occurred across donors. An earlier analysis of around 540 of the donors applied high-throughput TCR beta sequencing to assess whether each TCR beta V gene segment acted as functional or pseudogenic. Alongside the repertoire data, information on donor age, sex, ethnicity and CMV serostatus was compiled. Genome-wide SNP genotypes for about 60% of the roughly 700 donors were used in a later genetic analysis, which treated that subset as a discovery cohort. All discovery cohort repertoires had been generated on a single sequencing platform. Class I and class II HLA loci were covered by the typing at four-digit resolution. Typing coverage varied by locus: roughly 629-630 donors for A, B, C, DRB1 and DQB1; roughly 510 for DQA1; some 610 for DPA1; approximately 470 for DPB1. Because of strong linkage in the cohort, five DR-DQ haplotypes were treated as single units for association and clustering. Among some 410 genotyped donors of the cohort, an average of approximately 220,000 unique TCR beta nucleotide sequences was sequenced per donor, of which roughly 17% were non-productive.

Library prep was done by the immunoSEQ multiplex PCR assay. For the multiplex PCR, a mixture combining 60 forward primers for TCR Vbeta segments and 13 reverse primers for TCR Jbeta segments was used. A multiplex PCR assay on genomic DNA amplified the CDR3 region of rearranged TCR beta genes. The amplified TCR beta libraries were sequenced on the Illumina HiSeq System as 87-base-pair reads. Concerning the study's data processing: Across the 500 to 850 repertoires, a later analysis counted tens of millions of unique TCR beta chains, approximately 12 million of which were shared by at least two donors. Raw reads were error-corrected and collapsed into unique sequences with a nearest-neighbor algorithm that merged closely related sequences to remove PCR and sequencing errors. V, D and J gene segments were assigned by aligning CDR3 sequences to IMGT reference sequences. For a sequence to be retained, at least a six-nucleotide match to both a V gene segment and a J gene segment was required. Rearrangements were called productive when the CDR3 lacked stop codons and stayed in frame with V and J; all others were non-productive. Following IMGT convention, CDR3 was defined as the stretch from the second conserved V-encoded cysteine up to the conserved J-encoded phenylalanine. In an earlier analysis of just under 600 of the donors, sequences lacking an unambiguous match to a single V gene segment were excluded. In an earlier analysis of about 590 of the donors, a V segment was called functional when productive rearrangements were above 56.7%, and segregating when the standard deviation between donors exceeded 5%. A statistical classification framework was built for diagnosing cytomegalovirus status from the catalog of TCR beta chain sequences. In a later analysis, V and J genes were assigned by comparing TCR nucleotide sequences against IMGT/GENE-DB human TR gene sequences. In a later analysis, CDR3 sequences and most-parsimonious VDJ recombination scenarios were assigned using the TCRdist pipeline. In a later analysis, each TCR beta chain was defined by its CDR3 amino acid sequence together with its V-gene family, and reads lacking a unique V-gene family were excluded. To address suspected cross-contamination and a sequencing artifact, a later analysis removed over 500 highly shared, low-generation-probability nucleotide sequences. A later analysis calculated a clonal expansion index for each public chain from normalized within-repertoire ranks of inferred template counts. Generation probabilities in a later analysis came from a VDJ recombination model fitted to out-of-frame rearrangements, and those results were checked against IGoR. A later analysis scored TCR-TCR, TCR-HLA and TCR-CMV co-occurrence with hypergeometric tests, applying a repertoire-size bias correction to TCR pairs. False discovery rates were estimated in a later analysis by permuting HLA or CMV assignments 20 times. In a later analysis, co-occurring TCRs were grouped with DBSCAN, and TCRdist sequence similarity was added when clustering was performed within HLA-allele-positive subsets. Repertoires with fewer than 30,000 or more than 120,000 public chains were left out of co-occurrence clustering, as were four to six repertoires with anomalous nucleotide sharing. TCRdb holds this immuneACCESS table with in-frame rearrangements only. Some clones are missing; in checked studies, unresolved V genes explain under half, and the rest has no known cause. The V and J calls and clone size were taken over from that table, and D and trimming were inferred from the DNA. This sample has about 120,000 clones in its table, and about three quarters of those were observed once. The ten most abundant clones make up 9% to 15% of the sample.

Study-wide findings and limitations: A later genetic analysis reported fewer N-insertions in productive TCRs among donors in an Asian-associated ancestry cluster than the 666-donor mean. The study listed 150 to 200 TCR beta chains as associated with cytomegalovirus. Some IMGT-functional V segments, including TRBV6-2 and TRBV6-3, could not be distinguished by the 87-base-pair reads and were therefore excluded. In a later analysis, about 17,000 TCR beta sequences were associated with specific HLA alleles at a false discovery rate of 0.05. While some public TCRs were present in many individuals, most TCR sequences turned up only very rarely across donors. Only TCR beta chains were sequenced in this cohort, and the absence of alpha or paired-chain data limited detectable features. Because counts were too low, around 17 rarely observed V segments, including chromosome 9 orphons, were left out of the earlier analysis of some 600 of the donors. In a later analysis, HLA-associated TCR beta chains were found to be more clonally expanded and to have lower generation probabilities than equally common non-associated chains. Sequencing depth was assumed to be roughly uniform across donors in the presence/absence analyses, though that assumption may not hold. According to a later analysis, TCR association rates differed among HLA loci, with DRB1 alleles showing the most associated TCRs and HLA-C alleles showing the fewest. A further reported finding was that TCR beta sequences accurately predicted the HLA-A and HLA-B alleles for most subjects in the first cohort. According to a later analysis, most CMV-associated TCR beta chains appeared to be HLA-restricted, and the HLA associations seemed to be driven largely by CMV exposure. CMV serostatus was the only immune exposure information available for the cohort. According to the authors, the approach could potentially be generalized to other disease states and immunological phenotypes. A later analysis reported that several top co-occurrence clusters appeared linked to parvovirus B19, influenza, CMV and Epstein-Barr virus. A group of highly shared sequence variants was considered likely to be a technical artifact of the sequencing pipeline. The classifier was reported to diagnose cytomegalovirus status with high specificity and sensitivity in both the original and validation cohorts. When HLA alleles, especially DR and DQ, strongly co-occurred, attributing TCR associations to individual alleles was difficult. Linkage disequilibrium might explain the correlated functional status among segregating V segments, but an unknown experimental factor could not be excluded. In vitro tests confirmed that a few of the cytomegalovirus-associated TCR beta chains recognize cytomegalovirus antigens. In an earlier analysis of some 640 of the donors, most TCR beta V segments were observed in productive rearrangements about 87% or about 30% of the time, broadly matching IMGT annotations. Because HLA typing was unavailable for some donors at each locus, only the typed subset was used in association tests. A later genetic analysis associated a missense DCLRE1C variant with V-gene and J-gene trimming of TCR beta chains, and an independent cohort replicated the association.

The cohort was made up of hundreds of healthy bone marrow donors. Cohort members were all nominally healthy when sampled, although unrecorded immune exposures were likely present. The donor was CMV seropositive and belonged to the group of 250 to 300 seropositive cohort members. A peripheral blood sample was collected from each donor, and TCR beta sequencing was performed on peripheral blood mononuclear cells. Genomic DNA was extracted from the blood cell samples with the Qiagen DNeasy Blood Extraction Kit. Per the germline V gene, SQVTM is the CDR1 and ANQGSEA is the CDR2. Compared with germline, V lacks 4 bases and J lacks 9 bases; bases without a gene match: 5. The CDR3 runs 13 amino acids, cysteine and phenylalanine included. The CDR3 DNA has 39 bases and is translated from base 1.

The origin of this receptor is a middle-aged woman in good health and CMV-seropositive. The sequenced sample consisted of PBMCs. The rearrangement joined TRBV29-1 to TRBJ1-5, with TRBD1 matching 11 junction bases. The nucleotide sequence reads TGCAGCGTTGTGGGGGGGACAGGGGGGCCCCAGCATTTT. Its protein product is CSVVGGTGGPQHF.